Listed below are T cell receptor beta chains from one sample, sequenced in a study of T cells in Graves' hyperthyroidism and ophthalmopathy. TCRdb used MiXCR to reprocess the multiplex PCR reads, holding one entry per CDR3 protein. The data hold 550,000 to 600,000 distinct CDR3 sequences, with over 15% observed a single time. The sequenced material came from blood. These receptors were taken from a woman aged 18 to 35 with Graves' hyperthyroidism. Both conserved end residues are part of each CDR3. Fields, in order: V gene, D gene, J gene, clone size, CDR3 protein, CDR3 DNA. The D gene is left open where the match is weak. Rows may omit the clone size; those that give it use once, few, many or a size class.

V: TRBV12-3/TRBV12-4; D: -; J: TRBJ1-4; size: few; CDR3: CASSALGKLFF; DNA: TGTGCCAGCAGTGCCTTGGGGAAACTGTTTTTT
V: TRBV10-3; D: -; J: TRBJ2-7; size: many; CDR3: CAISARQVGASYEQYF; DNA: TGTGCCATCAGTGCAAGACAGGTCGGCGCCTCCTACGAGCAGTACTTC
V: TRBV12-3/TRBV12-4; D: -; J: TRBJ2-3; size: many; CDR3: CASSPSADTQYF; DNA: TGTGCCAGCAGTCCCTCAGCAGATACGCAGTATTTT
V: TRBV12-3/TRBV12-4; D: -; J: TRBJ1-5; size: -; CDR3: CASSLFYSGVDDQPQHF; DNA: TGTGCCAGCAGTTTATTTTATTCGGGGGTTGACGATCAGCCCCAGCATTTT
V: TRBV11-1; D: -; J: TRBJ2-5; size: many; CDR3: CASSFPRGGLGETQYF; DNA: TGTGCCAGCAGCTTCCCCCGAGGGGGGCTAGGGGAGACCCAGTACTTC
V: TRBV4-1; D: -; J: TRBJ2-2; size: few; CDR3: CASSQDAPLGGELFF; DNA: TGCGCCAGCAGCCAAGATGCCCCCCTAGGTGGGGAGCTGTTTTTT
V: TRBV5-6; D: -; J: TRBJ1-6; size: few; CDR3: CASSLEALGSSPLHF; DNA: TGTGCCAGCAGCTTGGAGGCCCTAGGGAGCTCACCCCTCCACTTT
V: TRBV20-1; D: TRBD2; J: TRBJ2-3; size: few; CDR3: CSARARFLFAGTTITDTQYF; DNA: TGCAGTGCTAGAGCCAGGTTTTTATTTGCCGGGACTACAATCACAGATACGCAGTATTTT
V: TRBV7-2; D: -; J: TRBJ2-5; size: many; CDR3: CASSLNQIKQGYRQYF; DNA: TGTGCCAGCAGCTTGAATCAGATCAAACAGGGATATCGCCAGTACTTC
V: TRBV12-3/TRBV12-4; D: -; J: TRBJ1-3; size: few; CDR3: CASAKGGAGNTIYF; DNA: TGTGCCAGCGCCAAGGGGGGGGCGGGAAACACCATATATTTT
V: TRBV24-1; D: TRBD1; J: TRBJ2-3; size: many; CDR3: CATSDFDRGDTQYF; DNA: TGTGCCACCAGTGATTTTGACAGGGGAGATACGCAGTATTTT
V: TRBV9; D: TRBD1; J: TRBJ1-1; size: few; CDR3: CASSSTGGGGTEAFF; DNA: TGTGCCAGCAGCTCCACAGGGGGGGGGGGCACTGAAGCTTTCTTT
V: TRBV24-1; D: TRBD2; J: TRBJ2-1; size: many; CDR3: CATSDPSGRDSYNEQFF; DNA: TGTGCCACCAGTGACCCTAGCGGGAGAGACTCCTACAATGAGCAGTTCTTC
V: TRBV6-1; D: TRBD1; J: TRBJ2-7; size: -; CDR3: CASSGRTGGREQYF; DNA: TGTGCCAGCAGTGGACGGACAGGGGGACGCGAGCAGTACTTC
V: TRBV20-1; D: -; J: TRBJ1-2; size: many; CDR3: CSARPAGGVLHYGYTF; DNA: TGCAGTGCTAGACCCGCCGGGGGGGTGTTGCACTATGGCTACACCTTC
V: TRBV6-5; D: -; J: TRBJ2-3; size: -; CDR3: CASSSPTLSTDTQYF; DNA: TGTGCCAGCAGTTCCCCGACCCTAAGCACAGATACGCAGTATTTT
V: TRBV5-1; D: -; J: TRBJ2-3; size: many; CDR3: CATNELGGTDTQYF; DNA: TGCGCCACTAACGAACTAGGTGGCACAGATACGCAGTATTTT
V: TRBV5-1; D: TRBD1; J: TRBJ1-5; size: many; CDR3: CASSLTGEQPQHF; DNA: TGCGCCAGCAGCTTAACAGGGGAACAGCCCCAGCATTTT
V: TRBV20-1; D: -; J: TRBJ1-1; size: few; CDR3: CSSRAPSSEAFF; DNA: TGCAGCAGCAGGGCCCCCTCTTCTGAAGCTTTCTTT
V: TRBV5-5; D: -; J: TRBJ1-1; size: -; CDR3: CASSSRAPGNTEAFF; DNA: TGTGCCAGCAGCTCGCGAGCCCCGGGGAACACTGAAGCTTTCTTT
V: TRBV11-1; D: TRBD2; J: TRBJ2-1; size: many; CDR3: CASSTGTSLSGEQFF; DNA: TGTGCCAGCAGCACCGGGACTAGCTTATCTGGGGAGCAGTTCTTC
V: TRBV18; D: TRBD2; J: TRBJ2-4; size: few; CDR3: CASSPSVLAGENIQYF; DNA: TGTGCCAGCTCACCCTCCGTCCTAGCGGGGGAAAACATTCAGTACTTC
V: TRBV6-1; D: TRBD1; J: TRBJ1-5; size: many; CDR3: CASRIQGEGGNQPQHF; DNA: TGTGCCAGCAGAATACAGGGGGAAGGTGGCAATCAGCCCCAGCATTTT
V: TRBV20-1; D: -; J: TRBJ2-2; size: few; CDR3: CSAQDGVDTGELFF; DNA: TGCAGTGCCCAGGACGGGGTCGACACCGGGGAGCTGTTTTTT
V: TRBV12-3/TRBV12-4; D: -; J: TRBJ1-1; size: many; CDR3: CASTLVSARNTEAFF; DNA: TGTGCCAGCACCTTGGTCAGTGCAAGAAACACTGAAGCTTTCTTT
V: TRBV9; D: TRBD2; J: TRBJ2-5; size: -; CDR3: CASSEVAGVEETQYF; DNA: TGTGCCAGCAGCGAAGTAGCGGGAGTCGAGGAGACCCAGTACTTC
V: TRBV13; D: -; J: TRBJ1-1; size: many; CDR3: CASSLGQLFNTEAFF; DNA: TGTGCCAGCAGCTTAGGCCAGTTGTTCAACACTGAAGCTTTCTTT
V: TRBV13; D: TRBD1; J: TRBJ2-7; size: -; CDR3: CASSLAGTGVDEQYF; DNA: TGTGCCAGCAGCTTGGCCGGGACAGGGGTCGACGAGCAGTACTTC
V: TRBV3-1; D: -; J: TRBJ1-6; size: many; CDR3: CASSQSQVGNSPLHF; DNA: TGTGCCAGCAGCCAAAGTCAGGTGGGGAATTCACCCCTCCACTTT
V: TRBV7-2; D: -; J: TRBJ2-1; size: -; CDR3: CASSSRDPLRVNEQFF; DNA: TGTGCCAGCAGCTCCCGGGACCCCCTACGGGTCAATGAGCAGTTCTTC
V: TRBV29-1; D: -; J: TRBJ2-7; size: few; CDR3: CSFGLTPYEQYF; DNA: TGCAGCTTTGGCCTCACCCCCTACGAGCAGTACTTC
V: TRBV18; D: -; J: TRBJ2-7; size: many; CDR3: CASSPDTTYEQYF; DNA: TGTGCCAGCTCACCGGACACGACCTACGAGCAGTACTTC
V: TRBV20-1; D: TRBD2; J: TRBJ2-3; size: many; CDR3: CSASPLAGGPPGTDTQYF; DNA: TGCAGTGCTAGTCCTCTAGCGGGGGGACCCCCTGGCACAGATACGCAGTATTTT
V: TRBV7-9; D: -; J: TRBJ1-6; size: few; CDR3: CASRERQYSPLHF; DNA: TGTGCCAGCAGGGAACGACAGTACTCACCCCTCCACTTT
V: TRBV7-9; D: -; J: TRBJ1-2; size: -; CDR3: CASSWARVNYGYTF; DNA: TGTGCCAGCAGCTGGGCCAGGGTTAACTATGGCTACACCTTC
V: TRBV29-1; D: -; J: TRBJ2-6; size: -; CDR3: CSVVGDRDSGANVLTF; DNA: TGCAGCGTTGTTGGGGACCGCGACTCTGGGGCCAACGTCCTGACTTTC
V: TRBV28; D: -; J: TRBJ2-1; size: -; CDR3: CASTMGREETQFF; DNA: TGTGCCAGCACCATGGGGCGGGAAGAGACCCAGTTCTTC
V: TRBV20-1; D: -; J: TRBJ1-1; size: -; CDR3: CSARNIGRGNTEAFF; DNA: TGCAGTGCTAGAAACATCGGACGGGGGAACACTGAAGCTTTCTTT
V: TRBV10-3; D: -; J: TRBJ1-2; size: -; CDR3: CAISENRQVGYTF; DNA: TGTGCCATCAGTGAGAACCGTCAGGTCGGCTACACCTTC
V: TRBV7-9; D: -; J: TRBJ2-3; size: few; CDR3: CASSEFGNADTQYF; DNA: TGTGCCAGCAGCGAGTTTGGGAACGCAGATACGCAGTATTTT
V: TRBV27; D: TRBD1; J: TRBJ2-7; size: many; CDR3: CASRTGPPYEQYF; DNA: TGTGCCAGCAGGACAGGGCCCCCCTACGAGCAGTACTTC
V: TRBV15; D: TRBD1; J: TRBJ1-5; size: -; CDR3: CATSRDLPGQGLNQPQHF; DNA: TGTGCCACCAGCAGAGATCTTCCCGGACAGGGATTGAATCAGCCCCAGCATTTT
V: TRBV27; D: -; J: TRBJ1-2; size: many; CDR3: CASRVGNYGYTF; DNA: TGTGCCAGCCGGGTAGGAAACTATGGCTACACCTTC
V: TRBV6-8; D: -; J: TRBJ2-5; size: few; CDR3: CASSYPRAGTIQETQYF; DNA: TGTGCCAGCAGTTACCCGAGGGCAGGGACCATCCAAGAGACCCAGTACTTC
V: TRBV7-8; D: -; J: TRBJ2-5; size: many; CDR3: CASSLGLDWAQYF; DNA: TGTGCCAGCAGCTTAGGACTAGATTGGGCCCAGTACTTC